This T cell receptor (beta chain) was identified during a study of blood T cell repertoires in COVID-19. Across the whole study: The United States, Italy and Spain supplied acute and convalescent COVID-19 samples. PBMCs, B-cell-depleted T cells, or T cells were the source of the cDNA or gDNA that made up the material.

Germline lookup yields CDR1 SGHTA and CDR2 FQGTGA. V shed 6 bases and J 5 bases; nucleotides not matched to a gene: 21. The CDR3 spans 20 residues. Original analysis: Researchers report that nucleated cell counts were estimated from reference gene primer amplification. Profiled with immunoSEQ multiplex PCR; TCRdb holds only in-frame clones, not every one. V and J calls and clone size are as listed in that table; D and trimming were resolved from the DNA. This repertoire shows some 150,000 clones, around 87% found once; its top ten account for about 16%. The receptor was isolated from a woman aged 40 to 49 with acute or convalescent COVID-19. The genes are TRBV7-3 and TRBJ2-1; 11 positions agree with TRBD2. The sequenced sample consisted of peripheral blood. The CDR3 here is CASSINWGPVGTSGNNEQFF. As DNA, the CDR3 is TGTGCCAGCAGTATAAACTGGGGCCCTGTTGGGACTAGCGGTAACAATGAGCAGTTCTTC. Drawing the rest from reference TRBV7-3 and TRBJ2-1, the complete variable domain is GAGVSQTPSNKVTEKGKYVELRCDPISGHTALYWYRQSLGQGPEFLIYFQGTGAADDSGLPNDRFFAVRPEGSVSTLKIQRTERGDSAVYLCASSINWGPVGTSGNNEQFFGPGTRLTVL.